Ten or more counts support the clone carrying this T cell receptor beta chain. The time point is: newly diagnosed GD, antithyroid drugs for less than 3 months. PBMCs provided the RNA from which the TCR library was made. This record belongs to a study of regulatory T cells in long-lasting Graves disease. V trimming: 1 base; J trimming: 4 bases; junction bases outside the gene matches: 8. Germline lookup yields CDR1 GTSNPN and CDR2 SVGIG (reference sequence). This CDR3 region has 16 residues. Library construction for TCR beta used iRepertoire HTBI primers and Arm-PCR of CDR3 regions. TCRdb re-called the multiplex PCR reads through MiXCR, storing one row per CDR3 protein. The table includes some 240,000 distinct CDR3 sequences, roughly 19% detected once. The same specimen was also included in a second study, on T cells in Graves' hyperthyroidism and ophthalmopathy. That work states: Stable hyperthyroidism and ophthalmopathy were separated using 13 V-J signatures.

This chain connects TRBV30 to TRBJ2-2; 8 bases are shared with TRBD2. The sequenced sample was peripheral blood mononuclear cells (PBMCs), obtained at new diagnosis, from a patient treated with antithyroid drugs. This TCR was recovered from a woman aged 30 to 39 with Graves disease. The CDR3 sequence is CAWSDSGKIITGELFF. In DNA, the CDR3 is TGTGCCTGGAGTGATAGCGGGAAAATAATCACCGGGGAGCTGTTTTTT.